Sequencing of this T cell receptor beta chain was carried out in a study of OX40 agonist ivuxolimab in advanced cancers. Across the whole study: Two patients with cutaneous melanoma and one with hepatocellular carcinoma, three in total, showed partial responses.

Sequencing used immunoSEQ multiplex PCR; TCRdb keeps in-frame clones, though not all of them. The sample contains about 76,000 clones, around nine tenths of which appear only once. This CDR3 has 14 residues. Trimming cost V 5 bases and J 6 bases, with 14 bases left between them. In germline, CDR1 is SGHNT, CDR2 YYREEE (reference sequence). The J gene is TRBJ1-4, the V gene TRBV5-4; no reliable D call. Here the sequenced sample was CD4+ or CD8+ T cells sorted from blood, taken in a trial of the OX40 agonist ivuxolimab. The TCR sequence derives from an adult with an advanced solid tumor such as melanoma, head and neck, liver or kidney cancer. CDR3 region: CASSSAGSDEKLFF. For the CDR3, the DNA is TGTGCCAGCAGTTCCGCGGGGTCCGATGAAAAACTGTTTTTT.